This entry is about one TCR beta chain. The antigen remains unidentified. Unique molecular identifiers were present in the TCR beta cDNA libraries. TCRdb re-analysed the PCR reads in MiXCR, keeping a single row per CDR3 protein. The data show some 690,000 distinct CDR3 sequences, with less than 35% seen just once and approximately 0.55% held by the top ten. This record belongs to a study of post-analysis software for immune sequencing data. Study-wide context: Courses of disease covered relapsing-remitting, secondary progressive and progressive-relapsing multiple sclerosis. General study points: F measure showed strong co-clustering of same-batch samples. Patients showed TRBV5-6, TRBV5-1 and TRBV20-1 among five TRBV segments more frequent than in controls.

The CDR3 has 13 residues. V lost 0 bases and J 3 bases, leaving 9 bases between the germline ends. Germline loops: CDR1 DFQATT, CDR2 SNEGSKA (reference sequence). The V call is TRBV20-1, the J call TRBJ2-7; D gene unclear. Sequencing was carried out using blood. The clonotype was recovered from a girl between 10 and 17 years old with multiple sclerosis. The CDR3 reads CSAREFELYEQYF. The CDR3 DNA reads TGCAGTGCTAGAGAGTTCGAACTCTACGAGCAGTACTTC.